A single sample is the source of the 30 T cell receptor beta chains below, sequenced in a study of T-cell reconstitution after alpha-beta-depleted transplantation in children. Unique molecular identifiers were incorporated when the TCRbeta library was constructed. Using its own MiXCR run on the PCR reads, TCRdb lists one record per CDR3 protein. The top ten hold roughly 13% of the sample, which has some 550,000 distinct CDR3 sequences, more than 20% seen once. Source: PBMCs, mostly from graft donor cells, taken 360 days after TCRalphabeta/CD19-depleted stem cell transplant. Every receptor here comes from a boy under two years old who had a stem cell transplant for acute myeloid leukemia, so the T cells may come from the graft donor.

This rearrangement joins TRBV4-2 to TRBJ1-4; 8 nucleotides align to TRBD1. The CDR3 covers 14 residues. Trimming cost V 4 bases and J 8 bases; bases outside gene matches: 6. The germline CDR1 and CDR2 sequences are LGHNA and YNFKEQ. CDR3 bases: TGTGCCAGCAGCCTTGACAGGGGAGAAGAAAAACTGTTTTTT. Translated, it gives CASSLDRGEEKLFF.

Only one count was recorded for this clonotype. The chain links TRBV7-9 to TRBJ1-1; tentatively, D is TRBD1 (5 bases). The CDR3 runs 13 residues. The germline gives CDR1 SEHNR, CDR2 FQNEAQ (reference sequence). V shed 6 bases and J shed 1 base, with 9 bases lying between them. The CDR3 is CASRLGQNTEAFF. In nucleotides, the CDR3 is TGTGCCAGCAGGCTAGGACAGAACACTGAAGCTTTCTTT.

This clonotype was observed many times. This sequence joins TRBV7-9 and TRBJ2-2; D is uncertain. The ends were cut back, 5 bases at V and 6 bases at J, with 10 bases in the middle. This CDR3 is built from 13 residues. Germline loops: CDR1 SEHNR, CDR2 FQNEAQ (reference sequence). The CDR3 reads CASSPLPPGELFF. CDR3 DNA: TGTGCCAGCAGCCCACTACCCCCCGGGGAGCTGTTTTTT.

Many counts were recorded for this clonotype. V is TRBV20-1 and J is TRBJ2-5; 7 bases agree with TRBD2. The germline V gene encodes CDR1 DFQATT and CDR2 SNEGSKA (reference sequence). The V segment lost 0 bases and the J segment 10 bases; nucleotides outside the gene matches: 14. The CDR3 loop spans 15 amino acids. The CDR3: CSARDRGLADGSQYF. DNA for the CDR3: TGCAGTGCTAGAGATCGTGGGCTAGCGGACGGGAGCCAGTACTTC.

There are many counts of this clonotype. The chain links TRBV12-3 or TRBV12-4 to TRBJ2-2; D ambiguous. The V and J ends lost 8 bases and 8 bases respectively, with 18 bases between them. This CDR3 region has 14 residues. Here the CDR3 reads CASHFPPSPGELFF. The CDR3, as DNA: TGTGCCAGCCACTTCCCTCCCAGCCCGGGGGAGCTGTTTTTT.

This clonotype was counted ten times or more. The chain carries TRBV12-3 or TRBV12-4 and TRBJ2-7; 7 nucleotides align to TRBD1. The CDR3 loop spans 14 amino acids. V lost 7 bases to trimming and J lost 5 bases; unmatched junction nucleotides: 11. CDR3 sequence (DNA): TGTGCCAGCAAGTCTTACAGGGGTGCCCACGAGCAGTACTTC. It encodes CASKSYRGAHEQYF.

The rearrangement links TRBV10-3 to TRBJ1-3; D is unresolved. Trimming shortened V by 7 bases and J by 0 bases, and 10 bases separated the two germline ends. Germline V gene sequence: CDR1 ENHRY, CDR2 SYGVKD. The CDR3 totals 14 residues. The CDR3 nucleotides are TGTGCCATCACGTCGGAAGACTCTGGAAACACCATATATTTT. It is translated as CAITSEDSGNTIYF.

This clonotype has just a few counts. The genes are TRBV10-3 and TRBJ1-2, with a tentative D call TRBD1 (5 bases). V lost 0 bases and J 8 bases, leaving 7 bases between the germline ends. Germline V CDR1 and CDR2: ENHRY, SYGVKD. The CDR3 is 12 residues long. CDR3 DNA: TGTGCCATCAGTGAGTCGAAGGGGGGCTACACCTTC. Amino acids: CAISESKGGYTF.

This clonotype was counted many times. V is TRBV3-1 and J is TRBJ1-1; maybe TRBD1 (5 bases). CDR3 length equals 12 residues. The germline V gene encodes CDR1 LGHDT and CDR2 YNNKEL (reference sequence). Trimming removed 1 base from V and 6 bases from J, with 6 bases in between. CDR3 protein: CASSQGGAEAFF. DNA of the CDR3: TGTGCCAGCAGCCAAGGAGGGGCTGAAGCTTTCTTT.

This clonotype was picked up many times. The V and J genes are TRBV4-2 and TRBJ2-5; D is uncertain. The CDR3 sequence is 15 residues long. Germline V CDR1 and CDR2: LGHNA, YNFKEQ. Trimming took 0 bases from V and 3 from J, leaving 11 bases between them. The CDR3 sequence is CASSQDQAKEETQYF. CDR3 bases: TGTGCCAGCAGCCAAGATCAGGCTAAAGAAGAGACCCAGTACTTC.

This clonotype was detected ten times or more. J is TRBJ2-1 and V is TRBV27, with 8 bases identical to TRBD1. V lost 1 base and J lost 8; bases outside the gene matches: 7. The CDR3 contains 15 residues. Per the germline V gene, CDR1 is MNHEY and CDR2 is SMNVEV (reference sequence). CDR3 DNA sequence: TGTGCCAGCAGTTTATGGCAGGGGGCGGGTGATGAGCAGTTCTTC. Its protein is CASSLWQGAGDEQFF.

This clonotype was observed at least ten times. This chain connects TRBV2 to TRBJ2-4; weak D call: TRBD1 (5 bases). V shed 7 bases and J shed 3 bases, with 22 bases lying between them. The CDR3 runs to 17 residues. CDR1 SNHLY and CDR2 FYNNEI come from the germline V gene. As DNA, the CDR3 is TGTGCCAGCACCCGAAGAGTAGGAGTCAGGGACAAAAACATTCAGTACTTC. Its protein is CASTRRVGVRDKNIQYF.

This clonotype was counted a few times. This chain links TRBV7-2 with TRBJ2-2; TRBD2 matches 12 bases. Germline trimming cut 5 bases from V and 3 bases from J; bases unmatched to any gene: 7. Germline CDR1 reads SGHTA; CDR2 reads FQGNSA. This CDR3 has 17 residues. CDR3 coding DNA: TGTGCCAGCAGCGTAACTAGCGGGGGGCTGTACACCGGGGAGCTGTTTTTT. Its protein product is CASSVTSGGLYTGELFF.

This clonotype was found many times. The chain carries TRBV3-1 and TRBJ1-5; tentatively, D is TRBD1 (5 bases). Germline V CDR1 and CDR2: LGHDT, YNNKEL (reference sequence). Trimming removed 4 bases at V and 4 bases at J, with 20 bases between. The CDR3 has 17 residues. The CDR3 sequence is CASSRYPQVDLNQPQHF. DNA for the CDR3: TGTGCCAGCAGCCGGTACCCACAGGTAGATCTAAATCAGCCCCAGCATTTT.

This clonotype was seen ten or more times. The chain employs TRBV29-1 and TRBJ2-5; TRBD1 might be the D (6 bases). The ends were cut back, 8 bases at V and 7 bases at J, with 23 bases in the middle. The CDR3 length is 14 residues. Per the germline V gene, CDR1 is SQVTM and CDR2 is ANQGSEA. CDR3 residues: CSYTAQGNWGTQYF. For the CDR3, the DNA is TGCAGCTACACGGCCCAGGGGAATTGGGGGACCCAGTACTTC.

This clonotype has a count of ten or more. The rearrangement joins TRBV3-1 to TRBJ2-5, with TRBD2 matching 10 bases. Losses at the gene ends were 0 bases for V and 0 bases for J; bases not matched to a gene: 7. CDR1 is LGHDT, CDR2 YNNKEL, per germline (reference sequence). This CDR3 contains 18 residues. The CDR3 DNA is TGTGCCAGCAGCCAAGAACTGACTAGCGGGCGGTACCAAGAGACCCAGTACTTC. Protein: CASSQELTSGRYQETQYF.

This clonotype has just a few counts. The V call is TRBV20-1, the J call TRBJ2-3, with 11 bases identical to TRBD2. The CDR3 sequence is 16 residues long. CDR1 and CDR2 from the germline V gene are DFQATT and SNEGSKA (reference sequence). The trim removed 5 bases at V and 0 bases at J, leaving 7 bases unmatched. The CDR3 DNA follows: TGCAGTGCTCCGCTAGCGGGGGGTTCTAGCACAGATACGCAGTATTTT. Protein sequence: CSAPLAGGSSTDTQYF.

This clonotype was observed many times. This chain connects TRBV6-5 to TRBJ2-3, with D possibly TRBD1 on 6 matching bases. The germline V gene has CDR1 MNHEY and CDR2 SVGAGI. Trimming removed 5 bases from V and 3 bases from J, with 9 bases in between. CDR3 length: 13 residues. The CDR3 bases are TGTGCCAGCAGTATCCAGGGGACAGATACGCAGTATTTT. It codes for CASSIQGTDTQYF.

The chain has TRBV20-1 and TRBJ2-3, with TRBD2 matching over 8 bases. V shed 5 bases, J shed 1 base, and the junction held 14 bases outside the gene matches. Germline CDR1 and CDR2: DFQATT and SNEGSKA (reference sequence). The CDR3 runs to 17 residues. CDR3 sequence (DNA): TGCAGTGCTCCTACTAGCGGAGGGATCAGACGCACAGATACGCAGTATTTT. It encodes CSAPTSGGIRRTDTQYF.

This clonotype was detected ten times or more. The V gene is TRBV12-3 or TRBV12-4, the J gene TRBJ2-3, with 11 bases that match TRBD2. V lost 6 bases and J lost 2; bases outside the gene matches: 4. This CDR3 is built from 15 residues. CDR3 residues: CASRILAGDTDTQYF. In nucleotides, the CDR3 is TGTGCCAGCAGGATACTAGCGGGGGACACAGATACGCAGTATTTT.

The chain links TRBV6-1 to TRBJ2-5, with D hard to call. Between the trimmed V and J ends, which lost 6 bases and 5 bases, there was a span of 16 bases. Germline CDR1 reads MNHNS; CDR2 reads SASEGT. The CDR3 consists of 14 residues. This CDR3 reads CASRPDLPWETQYF. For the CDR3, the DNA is TGTGCCAGCAGGCCGGACCTACCTTGGGAGACCCAGTACTTC.

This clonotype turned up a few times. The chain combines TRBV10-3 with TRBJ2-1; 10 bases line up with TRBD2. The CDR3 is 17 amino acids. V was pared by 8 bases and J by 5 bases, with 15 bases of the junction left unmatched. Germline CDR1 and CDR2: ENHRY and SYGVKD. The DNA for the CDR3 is TGTGCCATCTCTACAAGGGGAACTAGCGGGGATAACAATGAGCAGTTCTTC. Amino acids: CAISTRGTSGDNNEQFF.

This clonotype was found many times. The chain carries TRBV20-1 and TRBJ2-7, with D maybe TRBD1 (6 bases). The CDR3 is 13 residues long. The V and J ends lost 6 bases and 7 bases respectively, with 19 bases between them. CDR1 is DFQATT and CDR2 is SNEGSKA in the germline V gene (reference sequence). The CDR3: CSAADRSTTEQYF. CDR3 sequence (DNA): TGCAGTGCCGCTGACAGGAGCACTACGGAGCAGTACTTC.

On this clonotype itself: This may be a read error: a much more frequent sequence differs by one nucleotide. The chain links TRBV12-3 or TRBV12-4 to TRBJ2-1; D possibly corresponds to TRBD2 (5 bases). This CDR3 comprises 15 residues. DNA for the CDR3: TGTGCCAGCAGTTTGAGCCGGGGTACCTACAATGTGCAGTTCTTC. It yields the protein CASSLSRGTYNVQFF.

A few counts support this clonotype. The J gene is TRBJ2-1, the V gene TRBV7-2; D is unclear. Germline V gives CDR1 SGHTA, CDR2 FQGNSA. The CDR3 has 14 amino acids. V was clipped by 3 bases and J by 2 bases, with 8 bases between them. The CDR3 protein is CASSLDVTYNEQFF. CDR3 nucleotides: TGTGCCAGCAGCTTGGACGTAACCTACAATGAGCAGTTCTTC.

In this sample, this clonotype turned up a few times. CDR3 DNA sequence: TGTGCCAGTAGTATCAGCGGCCTAGGGACAGCGGATGGCTACACCTTC. Protein product: CASSISGLGTADGYTF. The chain combines TRBV19 with TRBJ1-2; TRBD1 aligns across 7 bases. The junction had 13 bases not matched to a gene; V was cut back by 3 bases and J by 6 bases. Germline CDR1 LNHDA, CDR2 SQIVND (reference sequence). This CDR3 region has 16 residues.

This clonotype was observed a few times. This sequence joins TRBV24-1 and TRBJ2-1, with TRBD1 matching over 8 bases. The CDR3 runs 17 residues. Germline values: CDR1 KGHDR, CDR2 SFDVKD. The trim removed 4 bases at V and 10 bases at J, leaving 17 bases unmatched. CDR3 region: CATSDGIVDRVRSEQFF. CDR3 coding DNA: TGTGCCACCAGTGACGGGATCGTGGACAGGGTGAGGAGCGAGCAGTTCTTC.

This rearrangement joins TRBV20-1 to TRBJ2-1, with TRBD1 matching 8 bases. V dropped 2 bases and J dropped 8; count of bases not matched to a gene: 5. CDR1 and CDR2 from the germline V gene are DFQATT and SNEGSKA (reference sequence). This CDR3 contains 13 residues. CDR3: CSARRTGRYEQFF. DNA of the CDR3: TGCAGTGCTAGACGGACAGGGAGGTATGAGCAGTTCTTC.

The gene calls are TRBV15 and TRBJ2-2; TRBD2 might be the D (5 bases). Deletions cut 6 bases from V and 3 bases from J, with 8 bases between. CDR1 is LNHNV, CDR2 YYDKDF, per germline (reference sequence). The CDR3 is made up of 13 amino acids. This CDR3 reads CATSNGDTGELFF. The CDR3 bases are TGTGCCACCAGTAACGGGGACACCGGGGAGCTGTTTTTT.

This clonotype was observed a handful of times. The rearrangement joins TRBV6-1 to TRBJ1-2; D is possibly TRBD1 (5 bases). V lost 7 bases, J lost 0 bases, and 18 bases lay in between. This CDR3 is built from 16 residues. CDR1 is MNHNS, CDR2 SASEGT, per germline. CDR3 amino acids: CASKVFRERSNYGYTF. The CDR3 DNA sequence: TGTGCCAGCAAGGTATTCAGGGAGAGGTCTAACTATGGCTACACCTTC.